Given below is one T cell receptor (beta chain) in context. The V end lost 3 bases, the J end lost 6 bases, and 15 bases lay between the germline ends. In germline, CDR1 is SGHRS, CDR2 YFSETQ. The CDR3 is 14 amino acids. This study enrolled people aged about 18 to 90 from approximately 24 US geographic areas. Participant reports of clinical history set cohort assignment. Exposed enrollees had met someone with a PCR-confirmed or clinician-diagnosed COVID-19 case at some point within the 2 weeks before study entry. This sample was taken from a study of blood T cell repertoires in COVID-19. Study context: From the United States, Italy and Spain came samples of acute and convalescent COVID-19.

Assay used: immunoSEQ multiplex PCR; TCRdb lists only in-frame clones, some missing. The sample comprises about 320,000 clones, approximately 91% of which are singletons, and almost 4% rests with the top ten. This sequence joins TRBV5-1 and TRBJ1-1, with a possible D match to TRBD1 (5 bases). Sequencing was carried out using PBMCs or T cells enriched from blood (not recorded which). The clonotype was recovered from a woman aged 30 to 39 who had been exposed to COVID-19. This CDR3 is CASSWQGVDSEAFF. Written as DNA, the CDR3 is TGCGCCAGCAGCTGGCAGGGTGTGGATTCTGAAGCTTTCTTT. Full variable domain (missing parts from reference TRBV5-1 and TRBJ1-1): KAGVTQTPRYLIKTRGQQVTLSCSPISGHRSVSWYQQTPGQGLQFLFEYFSETQRNKGNFPGRFSGRQFSNSRSEMNVSTLELGDSALYLCASSWQGVDSEAFFGQGTRLTVV.